These 23 T cell receptor beta chains share one sample of origin, sequenced in a study of cytomegalovirus exposure and HLA in healthy donors (dated by TCRdb to 2016 to 2017). The library was made by the immunoSEQ multiplex PCR assay. TCRdb took over this immuneACCESS table, retaining in-frame rearrangements with V and J assigned. Such tables are incomplete; in checked studies, under half of the missing clones stem from an unresolved V gene, and the remainder is unexplained. The sample table holds 95,000 to 150,000 clones, of which 70% to 90% were seen once. The ten largest clones capture about 6% of the sample. The sequenced sample consisted of PBMCs. These receptors all come from a woman younger than 35 in good health and CMV-seropositive.

The chain uses TRBV23-1 and TRBJ2-7, with 7 bases aligning to TRBD1. TRBV23-1 is known as an ORF, though its function is uncertain. CDR3 length: 15 residues. V shed 0 bases and J 2 bases; nucleotides not matched to a gene: 4. This CDR3 reads CASSQSKGAAYEQYF. CDR3 bases: TGCGCCAGCAGTCAATCTAAGGGGGCCGCCTACGAGCAGTACTTC.

V is TRBV30 and J is TRBJ1-1, with a tentative D call TRBD1 (5 bases). CDR3 length equals 12 residues. The germline V gene has CDR1 GTSNPN and CDR2 SVGIG (reference sequence). V lost 3 bases to trimming and J lost 5 bases, with 10 bases between them. The CDR3 region is CAWRQDETEAFF. For the CDR3, the DNA is TGTGCCTGGAGACAGGATGAGACTGAAGCTTTCTTT.

The sample holds one count of this clone. This chain connects TRBV10-3 to TRBJ2-7, with D hard to call. Germline V gene data show CDR1 as ENHRY and CDR2 as SYGVKD. The ends were cut back, 4 bases at V and 4 bases at J, with 5 bases in the middle. CDR3 length: 11 amino acids. The DNA for the CDR3 is TGTGCCATCAGTGGTAGTTACGAGCAGTACTTC. Translating gives CAISGSYEQYF.

J is TRBJ2-1 and V is TRBV7-3, with D maybe TRBD1 (5 bases). This CDR3 comprises 13 residues. V was pared by 5 bases and J by 5 bases, with 10 bases between. Germline V CDR1 and CDR2: SGHTA, FQGTGA. The CDR3 DNA sequence: TGTGCCAGCAGCCCCCCAGGGCACAATGAGCAGTTCTTC. Protein product: CASSPPGHNEQFF.

The J gene is TRBJ2-5, the V gene TRBV7-9, with D unresolved. CDR1 and CDR2 from the germline V gene are SEHNR and FQNEAQ (reference sequence). V was pared by 5 bases and J by 2 bases, with 9 bases between. The CDR3 is 13 amino acids. The chain's CDR3 is CASSPLLQETQYF. The CDR3 nucleotides read TGTGCCAGCAGCCCCCTCCTGCAAGAGACCCAGTACTTC.

This clone has just one count. The gene calls are TRBV18 and TRBJ2-1; TRBD2 matches 9 bases. Germline loops: CDR1 KGHSH, CDR2 LQKENI. V was pared by 3 bases and J by 0 bases, with 12 bases of the junction left unmatched. The length of the CDR3 is 19 residues. The CDR3 DNA follows: TGTGCCAGCTCACCTCGTAATCTAGCGGGATCGGCCTCCTACAATGAGCAGTTCTTC. It is translated as CASSPRNLAGSASYNEQFF.

The V and J genes are TRBV25-1 and TRBJ2-2; 10 bases map to TRBD1. Germline V lookup: CDR1 MGHDK, CDR2 SYGVNS. The junction had 0 bases not matched to a gene; V was cut back by 2 bases and J by 3 bases. This CDR3 has 15 residues. CDR3 DNA sequence: TGTGCCAGCAGTGAAGGGACAGGGGACACCGGGGAGCTGTTTTTT. As protein: CASSEGTGDTGELFF.

The chain combines TRBV28 with TRBJ1-1; D gene ambiguous. This CDR3 is built from 13 residues. V was shortened by 4 bases and J by 7 bases, with 13 bases between the two germline ends. Germline V gene data show CDR1 as MDHEN and CDR2 as SYDVKM. Written as DNA, the CDR3 is TGTGCCAGCAGTTCAGGACTATTGCGTGAAGCTTTCTTT. Amino acid sequence: CASSSGLLREAFF.

The chain recombines TRBV15 with TRBJ1-1; D is perhaps TRBD1 (5 bases). This CDR3 is built from 15 residues. Germline V gives CDR1 LNHNV, CDR2 YYDKDF (reference sequence). V lost 11 bases to trimming and J lost 1 base, with 20 bases between them. CDR3 in DNA: TGTGCCGCGAGTCACAGGTCCGCCTCGAACACTGAAGCTTTCTTT. This sequence encodes CAASHRSASNTEAFF.

This clone is a singleton in its sample. The rearrangement uses TRBV7-9 and TRBJ1-6, with 7 bases identical to TRBD1. With 5 bases clipped from V and 10 bases from J, the junction kept 14 bases outside the gene matches. The germline CDR1 and CDR2 sequences are SEHNR and FQNEAQ (reference sequence). This CDR3 contains 16 residues. This CDR3 is CASSSAAGGRKSPLHF. The CDR3 bases are TGTGCCAGCAGCAGCGCCGCAGGGGGACGGAAGTCACCCCTCCACTTT.

This chain joins TRBV19 and TRBJ1-2, with a tentative D call TRBD1 (5 bases). The ends were cut back, 1 base at V and 5 bases at J, with 17 bases in the middle. This CDR3 spans 16 amino acids. CDR1 is LNHDA, CDR2 SQIVND, per germline (reference sequence). CDR3 in amino acids: CASSIVGAGRLYGYTF. In nucleotides, the CDR3 is TGTGCCAGTAGTATAGTAGGCGCAGGGAGGTTGTATGGCTACACCTTC.

CDR3 DNA: TGTGCCAGCAGTGAAAACTCTAGCGGGAGGGCCGTGTACGAGCAGTACTTC. It codes for CASSENSSGRAVYEQYF. The chain links TRBV2 to TRBJ2-7; 12 bases map to TRBD2. The length of the CDR3 is 17 residues. Per the germline V gene, CDR1 is SNHLY and CDR2 is FYNNEI. V lost 2 bases and J lost 4; bases outside the gene matches: 9.

J is TRBJ2-1 and V is TRBV28; 11 bases map to TRBD1. Trimming at V came to 4 bases and at J to 7 bases, leaving 6 bases not matched to a gene. This CDR3 contains 15 residues. Looked up from germline, CDR1 is MDHEN and CDR2 is SYDVKM. Here the CDR3 DNA reads TGTGCCAGCAGTTCCTCCGGGACAGGGGGTAATGAGCAGTTCTTC. It encodes CASSSSGTGGNEQFF.

The J gene is TRBJ2-5, the V gene TRBV5-1; 8 bases match TRBD1. This CDR3 has 14 residues. Germline lookup yields CDR1 SGHRS and CDR2 YFSETQ. J gave up 9 bases and V 0 bases, and 7 bases lay outside the gene matches. The DNA of the CDR3 is TGCGCCAGCAGCTTGGTCGCGGAGACAGGGGCCCAGTACTTC. It specifies CASSLVAETGAQYF.

In its sample, this clone was seen once. The rearrangement uses TRBV6-4 and TRBJ2-4; maybe TRBD1 (6 bases). Trimming took 7 bases from V and 2 from J, leaving 15 bases between them. CDR1 is MRHNA and CDR2 is SNTAGT in the germline V gene. This CDR3 region has 15 residues. The CDR3 region is CASIHRVPPKNIQYF. CDR3 nucleotide sequence: TGTGCCAGCATCCACAGGGTTCCGCCCAAAAACATTCAGTACTTC.

The chain has TRBV5-6 and TRBJ1-2, with D tentatively TRBD1 (6 bases). Trimming took off 0 bases at V and 3 bases at J, with 9 bases between the two ends. In germline, CDR1 is SGHDT, CDR2 YYEEEE. This CDR3 has 14 amino acids. The CDR3 loop reads CASSLAGVDYGYTF. The CDR3 bases are TGTGCCAGCAGCTTGGCAGGGGTGGACTATGGCTACACCTTC.

This chain uses TRBV5-4 with TRBJ1-2, with 11 bases that match TRBD1. V lost 4 bases and J lost 7; bases outside the gene matches: 3. CDR3 length: 13 residues. Germline V CDR1 and CDR2: SGHNT, YYREEE (reference sequence). The CDR3 reads CASSRTGGGGYTF. The DNA for the CDR3 is TGTGCCAGCAGCCGGACAGGGGGCGGTGGCTACACCTTC.

The chain is built from TRBV6-5 and TRBJ1-1; D ambiguous. Germline-derived CDR1 and CDR2 are MNHEY and SVGAGI. Trimming removed 1 base from V and 4 bases from J, with 10 bases in between. The CDR3 runs to 14 residues. The CDR3 protein is CASSYYGEGTEAFF. The CDR3 nucleotides are TGTGCCAGCAGTTACTATGGGGAGGGCACTGAAGCTTTCTTT.

The chain recombines TRBV5-7 with TRBJ2-3; tentatively, D is TRBD1 (6 bases). TRBV5-7 is an ORF; its function is uncertain. The V end lost 0 bases, the J end lost 2 bases, and 13 bases lay between the germline ends. This CDR3 comprises 16 residues. CDR3 residues: CASSLVRTDSTDTQYF. For the CDR3, the DNA is TGTGCCAGCAGCTTGGTGCGGACAGATTCCACAGATACGCAGTATTTT.

V is TRBV18 and J is TRBJ1-2; tentatively, D is TRBD1 (6 bases). Trimming took 3 bases from V and 0 from J, leaving 11 bases between them. CDR1 is KGHSH, CDR2 LQKENI, per germline. The CDR3 consists of 15 residues. This CDR3 is CASSPQGPANYGYTF. Written as DNA, the CDR3 is TGTGCCAGCTCACCGCAGGGGCCCGCTAACTATGGCTACACCTTC.

The V and J genes are TRBV5-1 and TRBJ1-1, with D perhaps TRBD1 (5 bases). The CDR3 totals 14 residues. From germline, CDR1 is SGHRS and CDR2 YFSETQ. Trimming pared 5 bases from V and 2 bases from J, leaving 13 bases between. This chain's CDR3 is CASRYRQTNTEAFF. The CDR3 nucleotides are TGCGCCAGCAGATATAGACAGACCAACACTGAAGCTTTCTTT.

The rearrangement uses TRBV6-5 and TRBJ2-7; 8 nucleotides line up with TRBD1. Trimming took 5 bases from V and 4 from J; bases not matched to a gene: 4. Germline V gene sequence: CDR1 MNHEY, CDR2 SVGAGI. This CDR3 region has 13 residues. CDR3 residues: CASSTGGAYEQYF. The DNA of the CDR3 is TGTGCCAGCAGTACAGGGGGTGCGTACGAGCAGTACTTC.

The J gene is TRBJ2-6, the V gene TRBV7-3; 7 bases are a match to TRBD1. The CDR3 length is 19 residues. V gave up 1 base and J gave up 0 bases; unmatched junction bases: 9. CDR1 and CDR2 from the germline V gene are SGHTA and FQGTGA. DNA for the CDR3: TGTGCCAGCAGCTTAAGGGGACAGAGTTTGACCTCTGGGGCCAACGTCCTGACTTTC. Its translation is CASSLRGQSLTSGANVLTF.